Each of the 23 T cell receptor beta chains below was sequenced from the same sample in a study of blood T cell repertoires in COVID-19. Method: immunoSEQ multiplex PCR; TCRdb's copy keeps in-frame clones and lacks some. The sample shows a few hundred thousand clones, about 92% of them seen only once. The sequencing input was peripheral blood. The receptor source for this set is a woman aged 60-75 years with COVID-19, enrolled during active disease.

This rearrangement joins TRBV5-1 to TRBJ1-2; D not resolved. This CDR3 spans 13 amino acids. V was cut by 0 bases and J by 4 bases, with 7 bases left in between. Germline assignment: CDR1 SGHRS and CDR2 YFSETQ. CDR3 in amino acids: CASSLGAAYGYTF. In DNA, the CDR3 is TGCGCCAGCAGCTTGGGGGCAGCCTATGGCTACACCTTC.

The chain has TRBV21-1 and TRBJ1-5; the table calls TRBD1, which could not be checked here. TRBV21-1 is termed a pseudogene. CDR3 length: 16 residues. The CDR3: CASSTQVQGSNQPQHF. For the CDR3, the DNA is TGTGCCAGCAGCACTCAAGTCCAGGGAAGCAATCAGCCCCAGCATTTT.

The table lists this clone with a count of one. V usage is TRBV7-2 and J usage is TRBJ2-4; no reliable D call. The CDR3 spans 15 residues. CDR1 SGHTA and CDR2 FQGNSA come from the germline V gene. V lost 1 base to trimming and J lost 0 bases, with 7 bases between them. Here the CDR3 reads CASSLDYAAKNIQYF. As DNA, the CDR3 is TGTGCCAGCAGCTTAGACTACGCAGCCAAAAACATTCAGTACTTC.

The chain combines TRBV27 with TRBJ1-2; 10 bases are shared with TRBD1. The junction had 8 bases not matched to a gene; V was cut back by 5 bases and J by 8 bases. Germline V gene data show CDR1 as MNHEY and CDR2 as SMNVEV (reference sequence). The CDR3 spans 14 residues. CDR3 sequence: CASSKTGGFEGYTF. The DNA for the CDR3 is TGTGCCAGCAGTAAGACAGGGGGCTTTGAAGGCTACACCTTC.

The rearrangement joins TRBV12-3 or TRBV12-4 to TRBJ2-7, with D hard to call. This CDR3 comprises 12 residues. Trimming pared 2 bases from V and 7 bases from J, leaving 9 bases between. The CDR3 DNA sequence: TGTGCCAGCAGTTTACCCCCTCGGGAGCAGTACTTC. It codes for CASSLPPREQYF.

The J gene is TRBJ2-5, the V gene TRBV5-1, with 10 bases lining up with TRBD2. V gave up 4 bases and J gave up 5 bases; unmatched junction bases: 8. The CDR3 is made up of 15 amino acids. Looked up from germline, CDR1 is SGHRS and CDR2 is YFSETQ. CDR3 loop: CASSRSGGAEETQYF. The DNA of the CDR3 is TGCGCCAGCAGCAGGAGCGGGGGGGCTGAGGAGACCCAGTACTTC.

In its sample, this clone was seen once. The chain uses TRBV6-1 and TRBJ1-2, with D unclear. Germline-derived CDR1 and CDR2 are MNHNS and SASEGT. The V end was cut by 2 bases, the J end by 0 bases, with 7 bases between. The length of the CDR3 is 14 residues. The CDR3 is CASSEMGANYGYTF. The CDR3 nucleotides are TGTGCCAGCAGTGAAATGGGAGCTAACTATGGCTACACCTTC.

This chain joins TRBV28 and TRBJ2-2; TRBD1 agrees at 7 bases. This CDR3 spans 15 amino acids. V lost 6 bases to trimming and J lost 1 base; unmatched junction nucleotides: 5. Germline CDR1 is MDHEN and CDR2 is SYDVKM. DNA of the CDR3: TGTGCCAGCAGGATTAGGACAGGGAACACCGGGGAGCTGTTTTTT. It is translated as CASRIRTGNTGELFF.

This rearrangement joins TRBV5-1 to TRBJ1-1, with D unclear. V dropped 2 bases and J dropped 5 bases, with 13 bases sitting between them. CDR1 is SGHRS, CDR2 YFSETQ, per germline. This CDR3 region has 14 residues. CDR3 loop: CASSLTGSGTEAFF. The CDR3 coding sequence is TGCGCCAGCAGCTTAACGGGGTCGGGGACTGAAGCTTTCTTT.

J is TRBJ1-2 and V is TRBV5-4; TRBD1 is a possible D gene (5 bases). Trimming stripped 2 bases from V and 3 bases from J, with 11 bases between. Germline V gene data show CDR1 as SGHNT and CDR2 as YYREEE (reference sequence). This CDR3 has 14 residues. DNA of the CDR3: TGTGCCAGCAGCTTCCGCGGGGCAGACTATGGCTACACCTTC. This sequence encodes CASSFRGADYGYTF.

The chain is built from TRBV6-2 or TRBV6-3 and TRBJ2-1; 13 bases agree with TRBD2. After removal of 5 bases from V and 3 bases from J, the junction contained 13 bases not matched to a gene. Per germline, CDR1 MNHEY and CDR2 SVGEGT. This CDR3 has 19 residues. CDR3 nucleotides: TGTGCCAGCAGTCAGACCGGGACTAGCGGGGTTCGGTACTACAATGAGCAGTTCTTC. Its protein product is CASSQTGTSGVRYYNEQFF.

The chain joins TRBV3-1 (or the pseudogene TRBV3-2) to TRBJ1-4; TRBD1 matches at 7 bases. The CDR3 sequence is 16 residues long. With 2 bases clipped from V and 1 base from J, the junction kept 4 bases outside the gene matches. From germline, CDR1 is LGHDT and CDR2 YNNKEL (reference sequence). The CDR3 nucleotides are TGTGCCAGCAGCCAACCTCGACAGGGAACTAATGAAAAACTGTTTTTT. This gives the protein CASSQPRQGTNEKLFF.

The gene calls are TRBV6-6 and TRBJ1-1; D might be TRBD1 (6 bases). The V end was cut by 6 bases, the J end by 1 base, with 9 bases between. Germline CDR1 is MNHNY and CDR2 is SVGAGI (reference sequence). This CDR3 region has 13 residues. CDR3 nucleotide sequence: TGTGCCAGCAGCGAACAGGGGAACACTGAAGCTTTCTTT. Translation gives CASSEQGNTEAFF.

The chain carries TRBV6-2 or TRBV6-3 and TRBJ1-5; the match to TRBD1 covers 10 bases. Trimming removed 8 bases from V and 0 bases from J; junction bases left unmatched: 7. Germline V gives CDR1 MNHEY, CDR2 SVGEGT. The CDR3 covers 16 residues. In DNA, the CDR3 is TGTGCCAGCTGTTGGACAGGGGGAATTAGCAATCAGCCCCAGCATTTT. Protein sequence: CASCWTGGISNQPQHF.

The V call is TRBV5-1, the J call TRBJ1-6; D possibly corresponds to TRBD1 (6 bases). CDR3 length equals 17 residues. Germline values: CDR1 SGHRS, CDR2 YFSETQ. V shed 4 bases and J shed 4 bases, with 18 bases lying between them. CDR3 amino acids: CASSLLPPGQYNSPLHF. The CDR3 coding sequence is TGCGCCAGCAGCCTGCTCCCCCCGGGACAATATAATTCACCCCTCCACTTT.

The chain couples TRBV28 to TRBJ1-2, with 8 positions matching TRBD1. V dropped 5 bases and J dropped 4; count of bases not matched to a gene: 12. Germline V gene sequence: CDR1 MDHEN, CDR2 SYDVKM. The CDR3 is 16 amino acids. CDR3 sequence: CASSPQGALRVYGYTF. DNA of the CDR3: TGTGCCAGCAGTCCCCAGGGGGCGCTCCGTGTCTATGGCTACACCTTC.

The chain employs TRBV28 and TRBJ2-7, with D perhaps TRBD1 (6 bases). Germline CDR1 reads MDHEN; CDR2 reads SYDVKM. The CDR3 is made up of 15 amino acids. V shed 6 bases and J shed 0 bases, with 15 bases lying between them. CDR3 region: CASSLPGQPSYEQYF. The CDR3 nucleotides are TGTGCCAGCAGCCTGCCCGGACAGCCCTCCTACGAGCAGTACTTC. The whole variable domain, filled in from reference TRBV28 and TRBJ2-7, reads DVKVTQSSRYLVKRTGEKVFLECVQDMDHENMFWYRQDPGLGLRLIYFSYDVKMKEKGDIPEGYSVSREKKERFSLILESASTNQTSMYLCASSLPGQPSYEQYFGPGTRLTVT.

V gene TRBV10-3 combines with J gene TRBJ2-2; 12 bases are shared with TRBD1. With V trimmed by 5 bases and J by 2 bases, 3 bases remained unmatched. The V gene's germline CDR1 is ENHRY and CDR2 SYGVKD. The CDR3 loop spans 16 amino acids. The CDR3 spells CAISTGTGGNTGELFF. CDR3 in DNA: TGTGCCATCAGTACCGGGACAGGGGGCAACACCGGGGAGCTGTTTTTT.

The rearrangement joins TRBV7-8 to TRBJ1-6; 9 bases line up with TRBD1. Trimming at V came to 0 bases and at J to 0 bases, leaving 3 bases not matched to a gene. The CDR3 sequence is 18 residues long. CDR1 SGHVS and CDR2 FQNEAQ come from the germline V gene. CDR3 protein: CASSLAGQGSSYNSPLHF. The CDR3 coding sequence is TGTGCCAGCAGCTTAGCGGGACAGGGCAGCTCCTATAATTCACCCCTCCACTTT.

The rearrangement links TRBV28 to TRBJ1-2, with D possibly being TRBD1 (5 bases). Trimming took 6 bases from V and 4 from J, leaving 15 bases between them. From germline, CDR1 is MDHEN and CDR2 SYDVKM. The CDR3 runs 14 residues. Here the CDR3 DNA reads TGTGCCAGCAGGTACTCCGACAGCGCCTATGGCTACACCTTC. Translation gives CASRYSDSAYGYTF.

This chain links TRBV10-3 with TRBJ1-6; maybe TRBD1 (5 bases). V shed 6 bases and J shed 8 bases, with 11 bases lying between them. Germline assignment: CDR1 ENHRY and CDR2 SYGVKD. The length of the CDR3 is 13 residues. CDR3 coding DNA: TGTGCCATCAGGAGCCTAGGGGATTCACCCCTCCACTTT. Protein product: CAIRSLGDSPLHF.

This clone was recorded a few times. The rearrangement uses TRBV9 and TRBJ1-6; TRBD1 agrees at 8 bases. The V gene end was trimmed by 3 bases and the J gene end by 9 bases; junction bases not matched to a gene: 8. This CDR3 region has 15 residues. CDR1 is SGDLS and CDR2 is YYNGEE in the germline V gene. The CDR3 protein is CASSDGTGGGSPLHF. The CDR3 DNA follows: TGTGCCAGCAGCGATGGTACAGGGGGGGGTTCACCCCTCCACTTT. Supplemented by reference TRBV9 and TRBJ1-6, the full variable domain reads DSGVTQTPKHLITATGQRVTLRCSPRSGDLSVYWYQQSLDQGLQFLIQYYNGEERAKGNILERFSAQQFPDLHSELNLSSLELGDSALYFCASSDGTGGGSPLHFGNGTRLTVT.

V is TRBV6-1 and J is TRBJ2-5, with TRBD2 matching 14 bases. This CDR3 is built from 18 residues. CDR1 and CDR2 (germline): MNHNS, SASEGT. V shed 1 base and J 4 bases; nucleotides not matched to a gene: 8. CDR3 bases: TGTGCCAGCAGTGAAGGGCGACTAGCGGGGGGGCCGGGAGAGACCCAGTACTTC. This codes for CASSEGRLAGGPGETQYF.